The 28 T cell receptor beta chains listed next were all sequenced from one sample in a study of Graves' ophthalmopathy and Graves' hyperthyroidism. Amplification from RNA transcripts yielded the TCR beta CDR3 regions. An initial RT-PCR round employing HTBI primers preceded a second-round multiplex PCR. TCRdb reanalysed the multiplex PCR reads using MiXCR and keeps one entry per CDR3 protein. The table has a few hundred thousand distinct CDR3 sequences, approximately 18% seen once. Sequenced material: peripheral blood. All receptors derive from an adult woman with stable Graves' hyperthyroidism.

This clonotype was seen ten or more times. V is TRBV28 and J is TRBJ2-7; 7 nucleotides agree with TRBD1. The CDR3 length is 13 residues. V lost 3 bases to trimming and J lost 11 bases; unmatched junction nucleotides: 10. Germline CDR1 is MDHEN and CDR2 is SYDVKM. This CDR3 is CASSLPRGGYEYF. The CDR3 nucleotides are TGTGCCAGCAGTTTGCCCAGAGGGGGCTACGAGTACTTC.

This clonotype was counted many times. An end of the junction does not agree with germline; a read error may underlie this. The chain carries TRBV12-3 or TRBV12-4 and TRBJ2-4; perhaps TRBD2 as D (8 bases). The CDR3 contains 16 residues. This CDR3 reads CASSLWTGLAKNIKYF. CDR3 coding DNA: TGTGCCAGCAGTTTATGGACAGGACTAGCCAAAAACATTAAGTACTTC.

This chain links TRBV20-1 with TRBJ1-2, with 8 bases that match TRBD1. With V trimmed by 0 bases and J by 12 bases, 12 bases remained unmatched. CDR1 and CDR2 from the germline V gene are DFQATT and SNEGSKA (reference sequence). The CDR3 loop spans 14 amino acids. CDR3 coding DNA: TGCAGTGCTAGAGACGGGACAGGCAATTGGGGCCACACCTTC. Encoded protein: CSARDGTGNWGHTF.

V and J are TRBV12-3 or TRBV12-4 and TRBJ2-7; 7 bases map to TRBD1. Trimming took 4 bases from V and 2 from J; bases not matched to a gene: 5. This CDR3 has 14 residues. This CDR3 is CASSSDRAPYEQYF. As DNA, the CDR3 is TGTGCCAGCAGTTCCGACAGGGCCCCCTACGAGCAGTACTTC.

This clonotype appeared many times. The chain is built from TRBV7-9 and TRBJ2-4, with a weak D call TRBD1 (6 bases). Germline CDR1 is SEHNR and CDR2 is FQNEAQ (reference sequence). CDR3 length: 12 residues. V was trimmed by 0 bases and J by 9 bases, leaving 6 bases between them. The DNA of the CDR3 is TGTGCCAGCAGCTTAGCGGACAGCATTCAGTACTTC. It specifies CASSLADSIQYF.

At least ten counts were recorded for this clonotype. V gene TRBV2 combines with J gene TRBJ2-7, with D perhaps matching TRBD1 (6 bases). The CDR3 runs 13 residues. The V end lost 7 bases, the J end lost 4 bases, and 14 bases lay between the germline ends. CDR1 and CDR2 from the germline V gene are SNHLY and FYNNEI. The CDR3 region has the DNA TGTGCCAGCACGGAGACAGGACGGTACGAGCAGTACTTC. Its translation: CASTETGRYEQYF.

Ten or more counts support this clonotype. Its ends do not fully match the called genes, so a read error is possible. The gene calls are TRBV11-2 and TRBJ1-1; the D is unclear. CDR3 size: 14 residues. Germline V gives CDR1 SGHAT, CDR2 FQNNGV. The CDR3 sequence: CASSLGVVTPEGFF. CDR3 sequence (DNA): TGTGCCAGCAGCTTAGGCGTGGTAACCCCCGAAGGTTTCTTT.

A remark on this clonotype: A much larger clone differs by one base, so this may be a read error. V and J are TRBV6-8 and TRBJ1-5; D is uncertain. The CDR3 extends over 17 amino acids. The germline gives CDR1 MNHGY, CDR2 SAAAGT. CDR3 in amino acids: CASSQPPGGGGKQPQHF. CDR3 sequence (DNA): TGTGCCAGCAGTCAACCCCCGGGCGGCGGCGGCAAGCAGCCCCAGCATTTT.

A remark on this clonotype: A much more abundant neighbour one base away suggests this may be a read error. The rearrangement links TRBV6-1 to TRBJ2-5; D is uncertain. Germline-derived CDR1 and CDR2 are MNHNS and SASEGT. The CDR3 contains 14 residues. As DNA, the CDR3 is TGTGCCAGTAAAATAGGGCTTGGCCAAGAGACCAAGTACTTC. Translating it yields CASKIGLGQETKYF.

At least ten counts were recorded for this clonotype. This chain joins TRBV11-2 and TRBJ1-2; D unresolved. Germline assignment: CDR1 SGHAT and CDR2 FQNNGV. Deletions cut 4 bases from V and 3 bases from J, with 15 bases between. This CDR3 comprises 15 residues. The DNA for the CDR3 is TGTGCCAGCAGCTCCCCTGGTAAAGCGGACTATGGCTACACCTTC. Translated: CASSSPGKADYGYTF.

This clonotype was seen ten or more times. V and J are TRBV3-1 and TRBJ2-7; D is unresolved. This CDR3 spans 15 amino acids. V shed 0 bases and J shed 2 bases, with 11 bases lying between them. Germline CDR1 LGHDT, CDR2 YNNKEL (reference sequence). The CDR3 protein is CASSQERAAPYEQYF. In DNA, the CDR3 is TGTGCCAGCAGCCAAGAAAGGGCGGCCCCCTACGAGCAGTACTTC.

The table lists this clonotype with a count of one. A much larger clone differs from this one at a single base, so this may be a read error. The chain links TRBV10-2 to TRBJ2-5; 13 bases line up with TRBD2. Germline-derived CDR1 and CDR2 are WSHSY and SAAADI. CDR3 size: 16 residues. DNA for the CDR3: TGCGCCAGCAGGCGCCCGGGACTAGCGGGATTCGAGACCCGGTACTTC. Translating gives CASRRPGLAGFETRYF.

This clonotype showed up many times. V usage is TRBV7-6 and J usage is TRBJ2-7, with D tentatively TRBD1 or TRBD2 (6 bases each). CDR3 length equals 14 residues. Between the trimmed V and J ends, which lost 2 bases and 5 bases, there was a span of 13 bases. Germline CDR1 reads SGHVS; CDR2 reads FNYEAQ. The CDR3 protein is CASSLNGGIDEQYF. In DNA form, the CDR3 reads TGTGCCAGCAGCTTAAACGGGGGCATCGACGAGCAGTACTTC.

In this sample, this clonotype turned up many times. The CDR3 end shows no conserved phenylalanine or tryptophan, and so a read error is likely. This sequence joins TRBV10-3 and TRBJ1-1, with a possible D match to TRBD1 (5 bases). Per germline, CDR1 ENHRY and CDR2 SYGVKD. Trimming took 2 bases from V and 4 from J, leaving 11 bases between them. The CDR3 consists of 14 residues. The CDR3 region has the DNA TGTGCCATCAGTGAGATTATGGGGGGCACTGAAGCTTTCTCT. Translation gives CAISEIMGGTEAFS.

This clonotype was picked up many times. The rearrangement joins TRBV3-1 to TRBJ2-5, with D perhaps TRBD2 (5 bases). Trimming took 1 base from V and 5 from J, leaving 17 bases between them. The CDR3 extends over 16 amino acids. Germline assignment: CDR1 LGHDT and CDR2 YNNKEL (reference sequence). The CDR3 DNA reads TGTGCCAGCAGCCAAGTCGGAGGCCCGAGGAAGGAGACCCAGTACTTC. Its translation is CASSQVGGPRKETQYF.

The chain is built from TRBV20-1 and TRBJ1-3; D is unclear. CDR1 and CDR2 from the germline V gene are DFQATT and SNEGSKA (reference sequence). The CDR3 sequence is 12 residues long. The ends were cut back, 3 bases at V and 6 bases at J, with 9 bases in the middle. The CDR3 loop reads CSASPVINTIYF. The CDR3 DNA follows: TGCAGTGCTAGCCCGGTGATAAACACCATATATTTT.

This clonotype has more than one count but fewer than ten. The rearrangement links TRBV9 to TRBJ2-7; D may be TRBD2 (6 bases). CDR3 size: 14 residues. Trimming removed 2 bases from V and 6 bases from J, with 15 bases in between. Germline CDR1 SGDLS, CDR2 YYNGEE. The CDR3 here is CASSVGRYEGEQYF. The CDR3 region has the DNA TGTGCCAGCAGCGTTGGGAGGTACGAGGGCGAGCAGTACTTC.

CDR3 in amino acids: CASTWETGRTEAFF. CDR3 coding DNA: TGTGCCAGCACCTGGGAGACAGGTCGGACTGAAGCTTTCTTT. This rearrangement joins TRBV6-2 or TRBV6-3 to TRBJ1-1; D perhaps matches TRBD1 (6 bases). The CDR3 runs to 14 residues. V was pared by 7 bases and J by 5 bases, with 17 bases between. Germline V gene data show CDR1 as MNHEY and CDR2 as SVGEGT.

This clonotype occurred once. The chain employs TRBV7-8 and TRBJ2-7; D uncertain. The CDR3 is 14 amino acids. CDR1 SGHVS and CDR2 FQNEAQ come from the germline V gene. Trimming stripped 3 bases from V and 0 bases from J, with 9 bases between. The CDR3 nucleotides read TGTGCCAGCAGCTTGCCGCCCAGCTCCTACGAGCAGTACTTC. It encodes CASSLPPSSYEQYF.

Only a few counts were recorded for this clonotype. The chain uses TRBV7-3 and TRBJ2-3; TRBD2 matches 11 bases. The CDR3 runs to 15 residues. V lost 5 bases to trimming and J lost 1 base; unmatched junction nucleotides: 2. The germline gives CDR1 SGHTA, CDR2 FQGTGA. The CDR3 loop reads CASSIAGGGTDTQYF. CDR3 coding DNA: TGTGCCAGCAGCATAGCGGGAGGGGGCACAGATACGCAGTATTTT.

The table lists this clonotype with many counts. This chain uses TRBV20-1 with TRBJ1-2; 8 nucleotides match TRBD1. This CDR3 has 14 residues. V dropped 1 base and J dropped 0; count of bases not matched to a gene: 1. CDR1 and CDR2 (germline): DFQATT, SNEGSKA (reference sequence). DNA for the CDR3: TGCAGTGCTAGAGGGACAGGGACTAACTATGGCTACACCTTC. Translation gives CSARGTGTNYGYTF.

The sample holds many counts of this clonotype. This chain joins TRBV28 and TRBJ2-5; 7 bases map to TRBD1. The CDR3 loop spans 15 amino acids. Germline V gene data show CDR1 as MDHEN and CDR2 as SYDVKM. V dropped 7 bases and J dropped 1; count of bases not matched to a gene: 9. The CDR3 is CASTEPRDSQETQYF. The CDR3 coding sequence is TGTGCCAGCACCGAGCCTAGGGACAGCCAAGAGACCCAGTACTTC.

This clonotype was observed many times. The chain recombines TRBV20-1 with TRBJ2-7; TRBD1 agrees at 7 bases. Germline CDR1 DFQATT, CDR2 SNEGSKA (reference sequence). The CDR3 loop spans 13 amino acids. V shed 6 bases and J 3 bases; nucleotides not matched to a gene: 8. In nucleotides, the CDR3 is TGCAGTGCAGAGCGACAGGGCCGCTACGAGCAGTACTTC. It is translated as CSAERQGRYEQYF.

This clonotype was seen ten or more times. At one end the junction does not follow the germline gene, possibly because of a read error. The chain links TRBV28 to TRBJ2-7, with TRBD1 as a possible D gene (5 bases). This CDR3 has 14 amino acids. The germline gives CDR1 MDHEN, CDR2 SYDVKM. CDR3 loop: CASRYTGVSHEQYF. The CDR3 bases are TGTGCCAGCAGATACACAGGAGTCTCCCACGAGCAGTACTTC. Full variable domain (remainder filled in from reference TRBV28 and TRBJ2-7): DVKVTQSSRYLVKRTGEKVFLECVQDMDHENMFWYRQDPGLGLRLIYFSYDVKMKEKGDIPEGYSVSREKKERFSLILESASTNQTSMYLCASRYTGVSHEQYFGPGTRLTVT.

The CDR3 sequence: CASSQGAGLAGGPGETQYF. The CDR3 nucleotides read TGCGCCAGCAGCCAAGGCGCGGGACTAGCGGGAGGGCCGGGAGAGACCCAGTACTTC. The chain employs TRBV4-3 and TRBJ2-5; 16 nucleotides agree with TRBD2. V lost 1 base, J lost 4 bases, and 9 bases stayed unmatched. This CDR3 is built from 19 residues. Looked up from germline, CDR1 is LGHNA and CDR2 is YSLEER.

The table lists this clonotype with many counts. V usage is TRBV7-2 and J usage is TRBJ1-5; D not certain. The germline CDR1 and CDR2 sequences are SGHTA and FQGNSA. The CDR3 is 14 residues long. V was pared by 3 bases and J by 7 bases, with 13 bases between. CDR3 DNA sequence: TGTGCCAGCAGCTTTACAGTGCCGGGGCAGCCCCAGCATTTT. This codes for CASSFTVPGQPQHF.

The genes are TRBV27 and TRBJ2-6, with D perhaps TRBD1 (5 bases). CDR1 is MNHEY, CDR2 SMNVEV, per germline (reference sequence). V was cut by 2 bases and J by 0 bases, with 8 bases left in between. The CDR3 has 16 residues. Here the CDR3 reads CASSLITGSGANVLTF. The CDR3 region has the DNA TGTGCCAGCAGTTTAATAACAGGCTCTGGGGCCAACGTCCTGACTTTC.

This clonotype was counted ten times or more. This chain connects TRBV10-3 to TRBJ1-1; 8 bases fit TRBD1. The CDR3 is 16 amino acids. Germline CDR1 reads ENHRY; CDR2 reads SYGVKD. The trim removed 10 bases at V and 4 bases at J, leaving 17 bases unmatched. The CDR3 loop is CATWAGQVFGGTEAFF. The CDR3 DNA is TGTGCCACCTGGGCGGGACAGGTGTTTGGGGGCACTGAAGCTTTCTTT.